Each of the 26 T cell receptor beta chains below was sequenced from the same sample in a study of CD8+ T cells in alopecia areata. Treatment denoted: oral pan-JAK inhibitor, 5-10 mg twice daily. cDNA prepared by RNA extraction and subsequent reverse transcription served as the template for sequencing. This table comes from immunoSEQ multiplex PCR, and its TCRdb copy is limited to in-frame clones, with some not included. The sample has some 190,000 clones; approximately 49% are singletons. The specimen comprised CD8+ T cells sorted from blood, sampled around week 54, from a patient treated with tofacitinib. These receptors all stem from a human donor with alopecia areata.

The rearrangement uses TRBV30 and TRBJ2-1, with D perhaps matching TRBD1 (6 bases). Trimming shortened V by 5 bases and J by 3 bases, and 17 bases separated the two germline ends. CDR1 and CDR2 from the germline V gene are GTSNPN and SVGIG (reference sequence). The CDR3 spans 15 residues. Written as DNA, the CDR3 is TGTGCCTGGGGACCATACAGGGATGGCTACAATGAGCAGTTCTTC. It specifies CAWGPYRDGYNEQFF.

This chain links TRBV13 with TRBJ2-7; D possibly uses TRBD1 or TRBD2 (6 bases each). The CDR3 totals 15 residues. Deletions cut 2 bases from V and 2 bases from J, with 13 bases between. CDR1 is PRHDT and CDR2 is FYEKMQ in the germline V gene (reference sequence). Written as DNA, the CDR3 is TGTGCCAGCAGCTTAAGAGGGGGGACCCCCTACGAGCAGTACTTC. Amino acid sequence: CASSLRGGTPYEQYF.

The gene calls are TRBV6-5 and TRBJ1-1, with 9 bases that match TRBD1. This CDR3 has 14 residues. The V gene end was trimmed by 4 bases and the J gene end by 1 base; junction bases not matched to a gene: 1. Germline V lookup: CDR1 MNHEY, CDR2 SVGAGI. Written as DNA, the CDR3 is TGTGCCAGCAGTTGGACAGGGGAGAACACTGAAGCTTTCTTT. Its translation is CASSWTGENTEAFF.

This clone was seen more than once but under ten times. V and J are TRBV29-1 and TRBJ1-1, with D maybe TRBD1 (5 bases). The CDR3 has 15 residues. V dropped 0 bases and J dropped 6 bases, with 17 bases sitting between them. The V gene's germline CDR1 is SQVTM and CDR2 ANQGSEA. CDR3 loop: CSVEDGGQGSAEAFF. CDR3 DNA sequence: TGCAGCGTTGAAGATGGTGGACAAGGGAGCGCTGAAGCTTTCTTT.

The V gene is TRBV5-4, the J gene TRBJ1-1; no clear D gene. The CDR3 runs to 13 residues. Trimming left V 0 bases short and J 7 bases short, with 10 bases between. Germline lookup yields CDR1 SGHNT and CDR2 YYREEE (reference sequence). In nucleotides, the CDR3 is TGTGCCAGCAGCTTGGTTGAGGGAGTTGAAGCTTTCTTT. It translates to CASSLVEGVEAFF.

Details on this clone: Since a far larger clone is one base different, this is likely a read error. The chain uses TRBV27 and TRBJ1-2, with D unclear. This CDR3 has 14 amino acids. Germline CDR1 and CDR2: MNHEY and SMNVEV (reference sequence). CDR3 loop: CASTPQDGSYSYTF. The CDR3, as DNA: TGTGCCAGCACCCCCCAGGATGGGTCCTATAGCTACACCTTC.

The V and J genes are TRBV5-1 and TRBJ1-2; D unresolved. Germline V gene data show CDR1 as SGHRS and CDR2 as YFSETQ. The CDR3 consists of 14 residues. V lost 0 bases to trimming and J lost 4 bases, with 10 bases between them. The CDR3 sequence is CASSLEAALYGYTF. In DNA form, the CDR3 reads TGCGCCAGCAGCTTGGAGGCAGCCCTCTATGGCTACACCTTC.

The J gene is TRBJ1-5, the V gene TRBV5-1; TRBD1 matches 8 bases. J was trimmed by 3 bases and V by 4 bases; bases with no gene match: 6. Germline V gene data show CDR1 as SGHRS and CDR2 as YFSETQ. The CDR3 is 15 amino acids. CDR3 nucleotides: TGCGCCAGCAGCCCTGGGACAGGCGCCAATCAGCCCCAGCATTTT. Translating it yields CASSPGTGANQPQHF.

The V call is TRBV7-2, the J call TRBJ2-7; D unclear. Trimming took off 5 bases at V and 3 bases at J, with 11 bases between the two ends. CDR3 length: 13 amino acids. The V gene's germline CDR1 is SGHTA and CDR2 FQGNSA. CDR3 sequence (DNA): TGTGCCAGCAGCCCTATGCCCGACTACGAGCAGTACTTC. Residues: CASSPMPDYEQYF.

The V and J genes are TRBV13 and TRBJ1-1; a possible D gene is TRBD1 (5 bases). Germline values: CDR1 PRHDT, CDR2 FYEKMQ (reference sequence). Between the trimmed V and J ends, which lost 4 bases and 0 bases, there was a span of 9 bases. CDR3 length: 14 amino acids. CDR3 protein: CASSSGRLNTEAFF. CDR3 DNA sequence: TGTGCCAGCAGCTCGGGACGGCTGAACACTGAAGCTTTCTTT.

The V and J genes are TRBV30 and TRBJ2-3; D may be TRBD1 or TRBD2 (7 bases each). The CDR3 has 15 amino acids. CDR1 is GTSNPN, CDR2 SVGIG, per germline (reference sequence). Deletions cut 3 bases from V and 1 base from J, with 14 bases between. The CDR3 here is CAWRTGRGRTDTQYF. In DNA, the CDR3 is TGTGCCTGGAGGACAGGGAGGGGACGCACAGATACGCAGTATTTT.

This chain connects TRBV5-6 to TRBJ1-1, with 8 bases aligning to TRBD1. V was pared by 4 bases and J by 1 base, with 3 bases of the junction left unmatched. The CDR3 length is 14 residues. The germline V gene has CDR1 SGHDT and CDR2 YYEEEE. The CDR3 DNA reads TGTGCCAGCAGCATAGGGACAGGGAACACTGAAGCTTTCTTT. This sequence encodes CASSIGTGNTEAFF.

The gene calls are TRBV9 and TRBJ2-3; D possibly corresponds to TRBD1 (5 bases). There are 12 residues in the CDR3. Germline V gene lookup returns CDR1 SGDLS and CDR2 YYNGEE. Trimming took off 7 bases at V and 1 base at J, with 7 bases between the two ends. The CDR3 here is CASVGGTDTQYF. For the CDR3, the DNA is TGTGCCAGCGTAGGGGGCACAGATACGCAGTATTTT. Full variable domain (rest looked up from reference TRBV9 and TRBJ2-3): DSGVTQTPKHLITATGQRVTLRCSPRSGDLSVYWYQQSLDQGLQFLIQYYNGEERAKGNILERFSAQQFPDLHSELNLSSLELGDSALYFCASVGGTDTQYFGPGTRLTVL.

The chain has TRBV6-5 and TRBJ2-2, with D maybe TRBD1 (6 bases). Germline assignment: CDR1 MNHEY and CDR2 SVGAGI. Trimming removed 5 bases from V and 3 bases from J, with 13 bases in between. This CDR3 has 15 amino acids. The CDR3 protein is CASSGGQSYTGELFF. CDR3 nucleotides: TGTGCCAGCAGTGGAGGACAGAGCTACACCGGGGAGCTGTTTTTT.

This sequence joins TRBV27 and TRBJ1-1, with D tentatively TRBD1 (6 bases). Trimming removed 7 bases from V and 11 bases from J, with 17 bases in between. Germline assignment: CDR1 MNHEY and CDR2 SMNVEV (reference sequence). The CDR3 runs to 12 residues. The CDR3 DNA sequence: TGTGCCAGCACCTCCGGGACACAGGAGGCTTTCTTT. Amino acids: CASTSGTQEAFF.

The V call is TRBV20-1, the J call TRBJ1-1, with TRBD1 matching 7 bases. Germline V gene sequence: CDR1 DFQATT, CDR2 SNEGSKA (reference sequence). The CDR3 sequence is 11 residues long. Trimming at V came to 1 base and at J to 9 bases, leaving 2 bases not matched to a gene. CDR3 nucleotides: TGCAGTGCTAGAGGAAGGGGGCAAGCTTTCTTT. The encoded protein is CSARGRGQAFF.

As for this clone: Relative to the germline gene, one junction end is altered; a read error may explain this. This chain uses TRBV6-5 with TRBJ2-7, with D unresolved. From germline, CDR1 is MNHEY and CDR2 SVGAGI. The CDR3 has 16 amino acids. DNA of the CDR3: TGTACCAGCAGTTACTCGACGGGCGAGAGCTCCTACGAGCAGTACTTC. Translating gives CTSSYSTGESSYEQYF.

The rearrangement links TRBV30 to TRBJ1-1; unclear D gene. Germline CDR1 and CDR2: GTSNPN and SVGIG (reference sequence). Deletions cut 0 bases from V and 6 bases from J, with 11 bases between. CDR3 length: 13 residues. CDR3 protein: CAWSVQPAAEAFF. DNA for the CDR3: TGTGCCTGGAGTGTACAGCCTGCCGCTGAAGCTTTCTTT.

The chain combines TRBV29-1 with TRBJ2-5, with D perhaps matching TRBD2 (5 bases). Per the germline V gene, CDR1 is SQVTM and CDR2 is ANQGSEA. The V end lost 8 bases, the J end lost 3 bases, and 16 bases lay between the germline ends. This CDR3 has 13 residues. In DNA, the CDR3 is TGCAGCACCGAAGGACTTATCAAAGAGACCCAGTACTTC. This gives the protein CSTEGLIKETQYF.

The V and J genes are TRBV7-9 and TRBJ2-7, with D unresolved. The ends were cut back, 1 base at V and 6 bases at J, with 22 bases in the middle. There are 17 residues in the CDR3. The germline gives CDR1 SEHNR, CDR2 FQNEAQ (reference sequence). Here the CDR3 reads CASSLGPKGLTSAEQYF. In nucleotides, the CDR3 is TGTGCCAGCAGCTTAGGCCCCAAAGGGCTAACTTCGGCCGAGCAGTACTTC. Full variable domain (missing parts from reference TRBV7-9 and TRBJ2-7): DTGVSQNPRHKITKRGQNVTFRCDPISEHNRLYWYRQTLGQGPEFLTYFQNEAQLEKSRLLSDRFSAERPKGSFSTLEIQRTEQGDSAMYLCASSLGPKGLTSAEQYFGPGTRLTVT.

The count of this clone is one. The chain links TRBV7-9 to TRBJ2-7; D is undetermined. The CDR3 is 13 amino acids. Germline V gene sequence: CDR1 SEHNR, CDR2 FQNEAQ (reference sequence). V lost 4 bases, J lost 1 base, and 8 bases lay in between. The CDR3 coding sequence is TGTGCCAGCAGCTCGCCAGGATCCTACGAGCAGTACTTC. Translated: CASSSPGSYEQYF.

The rearrangement uses TRBV4-1 and TRBJ2-2; D may match TRBD1 or TRBD2 (6 bases each). The V and J ends lost 1 base and 9 bases respectively, with 18 bases between them. The CDR3 covers 16 residues. Germline-derived CDR1 and CDR2 are MGHRA and YSYEKL. The CDR3 protein is CASSQGEGGPAWELFF. The CDR3 nucleotides read TGCGCCAGCAGCCAAGGAGAGGGGGGTCCGGCGTGGGAGCTGTTTTTT.

The chain employs TRBV29-1 and TRBJ2-7, with TRBD1 matching over 9 bases. This CDR3 spans 14 amino acids. CDR1 is SQVTM, CDR2 ANQGSEA, per germline. J lost 3 bases, V lost 7 bases, and 10 bases had no gene match. CDR3 in DNA: TGCAGCGCCCTAAGCGGGACAGGGCACTACGAGCAGTACTTC. Translating gives CSALSGTGHYEQYF.

The rearrangement joins TRBV4-2 to TRBJ2-7, with 7 bases fitting TRBD1. The germline V gene has CDR1 LGHNA and CDR2 YNFKEQ. There are 14 residues in the CDR3. With V trimmed by 3 bases and J by 2 bases, 4 bases remained unmatched. CDR3 nucleotides: TGTGCCAGCAGCCAGTCGACAGGGACCTACGAGCAGTACTTC. As protein: CASSQSTGTYEQYF.

This clone appeared a few times. V and J are TRBV11-3 and TRBJ2-3, with D maybe TRBD2 (5 bases). The CDR3 contains 14 residues. V was pared by 8 bases and J by 2 bases, with 14 bases between. Germline V gene data show CDR1 as SGHNT and CDR2 as YENEEA. The CDR3: CASVPRGSTDTQYF. The CDR3 nucleotides are TGTGCCAGCGTTCCACGGGGTTCCACAGATACGCAGTATTTT.

The rearrangement uses TRBV5-1 and TRBJ2-1; 11 nucleotides match TRBD2. The trim removed 3 bases at V and 9 bases at J, leaving 8 bases unmatched. Looked up from germline, CDR1 is SGHRS and CDR2 is YFSETQ. The CDR3 covers 15 residues. This CDR3 is CASSWLAGGRSEQFF. The CDR3 DNA sequence: TGCGCCAGCAGCTGGTTAGCGGGGGGGCGGAGTGAGCAGTTCTTC.